This T cell receptor beta chain was captured by sequencing in a study of cytomegalovirus exposure and HLA in healthy donors. Germline CDR1 is MNHEY and CDR2 is SMNVEV (reference sequence). The J segment lost 4 bases and the V segment lost 2 bases, leaving 4 bases of the junction unmatched. The CDR3 has 14 amino acids. The PCR contained 60 Vbeta and 13 Jbeta primers. Data came from immunoSEQ multiplex PCR; TCRdb stores just in-frame clones and leaves some out. Seen here are 150,000 to 200,000 clones, about 9.4% observed once, and the top ten hold about 1.2%. This clone was seen a few times. Its antigen is as yet unknown. Findings of the study overall: In vitro work confirmed that a few CMV-associated chains recognize CMV antigens. The study designated 160 or so TCR beta chains cytomegalovirus-associated. Differences between HLA loci emerged in a later analysis of TCR association rates, with DRB1 most and HLA-C fewest. The study reported that TCR beta sequences accurately predicted HLA-A and HLA-B alleles in most subjects.

Sequences were obtained from PBMCs. The chain combines TRBV27 with TRBJ2-5, with TRBD1 matching over 7 bases. The source of this sequence is a woman in her thirties in good health and CMV-seropositive. Written as DNA, the CDR3 is TGTGCCAGCAGTTTACAGGGGGAGCTAGAGACCCAGTACTTC. It specifies CASSLQGELETQYF.